The rows below give T cell receptor beta chains drawn from one sample of a study of cytomegalovirus exposure and HLA in healthy donors. TCRdb's copy holds only in-frame clones and misses some; the assay was immunoSEQ multiplex PCR. In the table there are some 90,000 clones, over 55% of which are singletons. Material for sequencing was PBMCs. The receptors were sampled from a boy younger than 18 in good health and CMV-seropositive. Both conserved end residues are part of each CDR3. The D gene is left open where the match is weak. Not every row has a clone size; where given, it reads once, few, many or a size class.

j_call | v_call | clone_size | d_call | cdr3_nt | cdr3_aa
TRBJ2-7 | TRBV27 | once | NA | TGTGCCAGCAGCTTGGTCGGGACTCATGGACCCTACGAGCAGTACTTC | CASSLVGTHGPYEQYF
TRBJ1-2 | TRBV5-1 | few | NA | TGCGCCAGCAGCTTGGATCAGGGTGCCTATGGCTACACCTTC | CASSLDQGAYGYTF
TRBJ2-2 | TRBV4-1 | NA | NA | TGCGCCAGCAGAAACAGGGCAAACACCGGGGAGCTGTTTTTT | CASRNRANTGELFF
TRBJ2-1 | TRBV5-4 | NA | TRBD2 | TGTGCCAGCAGCTCGGGACTAGCGGGGGGCAATTACAATGAGCAGTTCTTC | CASSSGLAGGNYNEQFF
TRBJ2-5 | TRBV30 | NA | NA | TGTGCCTGGAGTGTAGCGGAGACCCAGTACTTC | CAWSVAETQYF
TRBJ2-5 | TRBV5-4 | NA | NA | TGTGCCAGCAGCGCCGCGGGGGCCCAAGAGACCCAGTACTTC | CASSAAGAQETQYF
TRBJ1-5 | TRBV19 | NA | NA | TGTGCCAGTAGTATGAGGGTAAGGCAGCCCCAGAATTTT | CASSMRVRQPQNF
TRBJ2-5 | TRBV25-1 | NA | TRBD2 | TGTGCCAGCAGTGGGACTAGCGGGAGCAGGGAGACCCAGTACTTC | CASSGTSGSRETQYF
TRBJ1-1 | TRBV5-1 | NA | NA | TGCGCCAGCAGCTTTGACAGGCCAAACACTGAAGCTTTCTTT | CASSFDRPNTEAFF
TRBJ2-1 | TRBV5-1 | NA | TRBD2 | TGCGCCAGCAGCCTAATGACTAGCGGGGGGGCAAACGAGCAGTTCTTC | CASSLMTSGGANEQFF
TRBJ1-2 | TRBV7-8 | NA | NA | TGTGCCAGCAGTCATAGCACGCACTATGGCTACACCTTC | CASSHSTHYGYTF
TRBJ1-2 | TRBV6-1 | NA | NA | TGTGCCAGCAGTACAGGGCCTAACTATGGCTACACCTTC | CASSTGPNYGYTF
TRBJ2-1 | TRBV5-4 | few | TRBD2 | TGTGCCAGCACCCCGGGACTAGCTAGCACCTACAATGAGCAGTTCTTC | CASTPGLASTYNEQFF
TRBJ2-7 | TRBV6-5 | NA | NA | TGTGCCAGCAGTTACTCGACAAGTTCCTACGAGCAGTACTTC | CASSYSTSSYEQYF
TRBJ2-2 | TRBV6-1 | once | TRBD1 | TGTGCCAGCAGTGAAGTGGGACAGGGATTCCCGAACACCGGGGAGCTGTTTTTT | CASSEVGQGFPNTGELFF
TRBJ1-2 | TRBV5-1 | NA | NA | TGCGCCAGCAGCTTGGAAGCAGGAGGGCAGGGCTACACCTTC | CASSLEAGGQGYTF
TRBJ2-2 | TRBV10-1 | NA | NA | TGCGCCAGCGGTGTAGACACCGGGGAGCTGTTTTTT | CASGVDTGELFF
TRBJ1-4 | TRBV9 | NA | NA | TGTGCCAGCAGCGTATCCGATTGGGGGGCTAATGAAAAACTGTTTTTT | CASSVSDWGANEKLFF
TRBJ1-1 | TRBV30 | NA | NA | TGTGCCTGGAAGGGACATCGGAACACTGAAGCTTTCTTT | CAWKGHRNTEAFF
TRBJ1-1 | TRBV7-8 | few | TRBD1 | TGTGCCTCATCAAGGGGGCGCGTGGACACTGAAGCTTTCTTT | CASSRGRVDTEAFF
TRBJ2-2 | TRBV30 | few | NA | TGTGCCTGGAGTATTGGCCCCGGGGAGCTGTTTTTT | CAWSIGPGELFF
TRBJ1-2 | TRBV7-2 | NA | TRBD1 | TGTGCCAGCAGCTTAATGGGACAGAACTATGGCTACACCTTC | CASSLMGQNYGYTF
TRBJ1-5 | TRBV5-4 | NA | NA | TGTGCCAGCAGCGGCAGGGATGGGAATCAGCCCCAGCATTTT | CASSGRDGNQPQHF
TRBJ2-1 | TRBV5-6 | few | TRBD2 | TGTGCCAGCAGCCAATCTAGCGGGTTTGGCTATGAGCAGTTCTTC | CASSQSSGFGYEQFF
TRBJ2-5 | TRBV7-9 | NA | NA | TGTGCCAGCAGCTTCAGTGAGACCCAGTACTTC | CASSFSETQYF
TRBJ1-1 | TRBV6-5 | NA | TRBD1 | TGTGCCAGCAGTTACTCCGGACAGGGGAACACTGAAGCTTTCTTT | CASSYSGQGNTEAFF
TRBJ2-7 | TRBV6-1 | NA | TRBD1 | TGTGCCAGCAGTGAAGCCCTGGGACAGGCTCCCTACGAGCAGTACTTC | CASSEALGQAPYEQYF
TRBJ2-5 | TRBV5-1 | few | NA | TGCGCCAGCAGCTTAGGTGGACTGGAGACCCAGTACTTC | CASSLGGLETQYF
TRBJ1-2 | TRBV5-6 | NA | NA | TGTGCCAGCAGCTTGACTTCCGGACAAAACTATGGCTACACCTTC | CASSLTSGQNYGYTF
TRBJ1-5 | TRBV2 | NA | TRBD1 | TGTGCCAGCAGTAGAACAGGGGATCAGCCCCAGCATTTT | CASSRTGDQPQHF
TRBJ1-5 | TRBV4-2 | NA | NA | TGTGCCAGCAGCCAAGGGGCCAATCCGCCCCAGCATTTT | CASSQGANPPQHF
TRBJ2-1 | TRBV19 | few | NA | TGTGCCAGTAGTATGGTCGGGGTGGCGGGAAGGGAGAATGAGCAGTTCTTC | CASSMVGVAGRENEQFF
TRBJ2-7 | TRBV6-6 | NA | TRBD1 | TGTGCCGCGAGGGACAGGGCCCACGAGCAGTACTTC | CAARDRAHEQYF
TRBJ1-1 | TRBV6-5 | NA | NA | TGTGCCAGCAGACAAGTCCAGGGCGGCGAAGCTTTCTTT | CASRQVQGGEAFF
TRBJ2-5 | TRBV6-1 | few | NA | TGTGCCAGCAGCATGCGGCAAGAGACCCAGTACTTC | CASSMRQETQYF
TRBJ1-1 | TRBV6-5 | NA | NA | TGTGCCAGCAGTAAGACGACAGAGCCCGGGAGTGAAGCTTTCTTT | CASSKTTEPGSEAFF
TRBJ2-7 | TRBV19 | NA | TRBD1 | TGTGCCAGTAGTGGGACAGGGGGCACATCAGGAAACGAGCAGTACTTC | CASSGTGGTSGNEQYF
TRBJ1-2 | TRBV2 | once | NA | TGTGCCAGCAGTTATGGACAGTCTAACTATGGCTACACCTTC | CASSYGQSNYGYTF
TRBJ2-7 | TRBV5-5 | NA | NA | TGTGCCAGCAGCTTGATTTATCTCTCCTACGAGCAGTACTTC | CASSLIYLSYEQYF
TRBJ1-1 | TRBV19 | few | NA | TGTGCCAGTACCACGGGGGGCCCTGAAGCTTTCTTT | CASTTGGPEAFF